This T cell receptor beta chain stems from a study of CXCR3-negative and CXCR3-positive naive CD8 T cells. Preparation of TRB cDNA libraries relied on 5' RACE carrying UMI labels. TCRdb reprocessed the 5' RACE reads, with one entry per CDR3 protein and no DNA. The clone table shows roughly 61,000 distinct CDR3 sequences, with the ten largest holding about 0.57%. By phenotype, naive CD8+ T cells were CD45RO-CCR7+CD27+CD95-. Notes on this clonotype: Its antigen remains unidentified.

General study results and limits: For CXCR3-positive naive cells, TRB CDR3s were more hydrophobic than those of CXCR3-negative naive cells.

This clonotype originated in a human donor in good health. Some clones in this sample may be carry-over from other donors' samples. The specimen sequenced was naive CXCR3+ CD8+ T cells from blood. Sample subset: CD45RO-CCR7+CD27+CD95- naive CD8+ T cells expressing CXCR3 (TNR3+).

The CDR3: CASSQVRQDSYEQYF. This chain connects TRBV4-1 to TRBJ2-7. The CDR3 contains 15 residues. The germline gives CDR1 MGHRA, CDR2 YSYEKL.